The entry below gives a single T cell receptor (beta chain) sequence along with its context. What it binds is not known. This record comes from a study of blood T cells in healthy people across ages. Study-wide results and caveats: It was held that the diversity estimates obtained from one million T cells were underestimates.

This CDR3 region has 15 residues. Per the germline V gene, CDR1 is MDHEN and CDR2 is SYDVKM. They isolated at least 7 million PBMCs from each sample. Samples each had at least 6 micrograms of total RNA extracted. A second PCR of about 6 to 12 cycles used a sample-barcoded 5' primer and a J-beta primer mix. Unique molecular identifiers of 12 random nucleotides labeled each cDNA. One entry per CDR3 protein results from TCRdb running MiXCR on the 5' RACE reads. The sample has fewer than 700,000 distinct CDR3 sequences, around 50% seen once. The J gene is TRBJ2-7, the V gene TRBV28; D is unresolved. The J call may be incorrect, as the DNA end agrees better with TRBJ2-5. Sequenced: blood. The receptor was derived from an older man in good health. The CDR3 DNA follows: TGTGCCAGCAGTTTCGAACGGTCTGCGGTAGAGACCCAGTACTTC. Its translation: CASSFERSAVETQYF.